Detailed here is one T cell receptor beta chain. CDR3 length: 15 residues. Trimming removed 5 bases from V and 3 bases from J; junction bases left unmatched: 9. CDR1 is MDHEN and CDR2 is SYDVKM in the germline V gene. Profiling relied on immunoSEQ multiplex PCR, and the TCRdb table lists in-frame clones only, not all of them. The top ten hold under 2.5% of the sample, which has tens of thousands of clones, roughly 90% seen once. This entry comes from a study of control samples from healthy donors and cancer patients. V and J are TRBV28 and TRBJ2-5, with 7 bases fitting TRBD1. Sequencing used PBMCs. This TCR came from a woman aged 60 to 75 with head and neck cancer. CDR3 sequence reads: CASSDRDSIKETQYF. CDR3 DNA: TGTGCCAGCAGTGACCGGGACAGCATAAAAGAGACCCAGTACTTC.